The present TCR beta chain was sequenced within a study of OX40 agonist ivuxolimab in advanced cancers. With regard to the full study: Ivuxolimab, which targeted the costimulatory receptor OX40 (CD134), was an agonistic, fully human IgG2 monoclonal antibody. Intravenous ivuxolimab was administered to patients every 2 weeks at six dose levels: 0.01, 0.1, 0.3, 1.5, 3 and 10 mg/kg. Of the roughly 52 dose-escalation patients, hepatocellular carcinoma was present in about 19, melanoma in some 15, renal cell carcinoma in 9 and head and neck cancer in 9. In the dose-escalation cohort, 70% to 85% of patients were male, and the mean age was approximately 60 years with a range of roughly 20 to 79. Patients were allowed to have had prior anti-PD-1, anti-PD-L1 or anti-CTLA-4 therapy, and approximately 41% of the dose-escalation patients had previously received checkpoint inhibitors. Three dose-escalation patients achieved partial responses, one with hepatocellular carcinoma and two with cutaneous melanoma. Peripheral TCRbeta sequencing was intended to test whether TCR sequence diversity was altered and clonal T-cell expansion was caused by ivuxolimab. The paper reports the monotherapy dose-escalation portion (N of about 50 patients) of the phase I ivuxolimab trial.

Deletion took 0 bases off V and 0 bases off J, with a span of 9 bases between the germline ends. Sequences GTSNPN (CDR1) and SVGIG (CDR2) are obtained from the germline V gene (reference sequence). From the cysteine up to the phenylalanine, the CDR3 has a length of 15 residues. CDR3 DNA is the only sequence kept; it has 45 bases, read in frame from the first base. To sequence the TCRbeta CDR3 region, genomic DNA was isolated from the sorted cells. TCRbeta CDR3 regions were sequenced using the immunoSEQ Assay. TCRdb provides this immuneACCESS table in a form limited to in-frame rearrangements. Some clones are lacking; in checked studies, under half of them reflect an unresolved V gene, and why the rest are absent is not known. The sample table lists around 80,000 clones, more than 75% of them with a count of one. The ten largest clonotypes hold less than 3% of the sample. Broad study findings and their caveats: At doses of 0.1 to 3.0 mg/kg, clonal expansion of both CD4+ and CD8+ T cells in blood was seen between baseline and week 6. Low levels of normalized T-cell clonal expansion were also seen in some nonresponding patients. On average, CD8+ T cells showed more expanded clones than CD4+ T cells after ivuxolimab. In the 0.1-3.0 mg/kg groups, partial responders had among the lowest normalized peripheral clonal expansion, particularly in CD8+ T cells. Which antigens the clonally expanded peripheral T cells were specific for was not determined.

The trial excluded patients who had a history of autoimmune disease or who were on systemic immunosuppression. Peripheral blood for TCR sequencing was drawn from every dose cohort at baseline, at cycle 4 day 1 and at cycle 7 day 1. The samples were taken from a phase I, first-in-human, multicenter, open-label dose-escalation trial of ivuxolimab. Adults with locally advanced or metastatic melanoma, renal cell, hepatocellular, or head and neck squamous cell carcinoma were enrolled in the trial. Before TCR sequencing, CD4+ and CD8+ T cells were separately sorted from peripheral blood. To note about this clone: It has no known antigen specificity. No per-base quality is available; no much larger clone lies one base away.

The source of this sequence is an adult with an advanced solid tumor such as melanoma, head and neck, liver or kidney cancer. The rearrangement joined TRBV30 to TRBJ1-3, with no confident D gene call. The material was CD4+ or CD8+ T cells sorted from blood, obtained in a trial of the OX40 agonist ivuxolimab. Here is the DNA: TGTGCCTGGAGTGTAGGCTTCGGCTCTGGAAACACCATATATTTT. Its translation is CAWSVGFGSGNTIYF.